This note documents a single T cell receptor beta chain sequence. The CDR3 is 15 amino acids. V lost 5 bases to trimming and J lost 0 bases; unmatched junction nucleotides: 3. CDR1 is LNHDA and CDR2 is SQIVND in the germline V gene (reference sequence). The source of the sample is a study of blood T cell repertoires in COVID-19. Study context: Acute and convalescent COVID-19 samples came from the United States, Italy and Spain. In each case, the material was cDNA or gDNA derived from T cells, B-cell-depleted T cells, or PBMCs.

Profiling relied on immunoSEQ multiplex PCR, and the TCRdb table lists in-frame clones only, not all of them. The table shows some 210,000 clones, with 92% occurring only once. This chain links TRBV19 with TRBJ2-2, with 7 bases identical to TRBD1. Sequencing was done on a sample of peripheral blood. The receptor was derived from a man between 60 and 75 years old with COVID-19, enrolled during active disease. CDR3: CASSWDSPNTGELFF. Written as DNA, the CDR3 is TGTGCCAGTAGTTGGGACAGCCCGAACACCGGGGAGCTGTTTTTT.